These 26 T cell receptor beta chains were all obtained from the same sample, sequenced in a study of control samples from healthy donors and cancer patients. Using immunoSEQ multiplex PCR, the repertoire was profiled, and TCRdb retains in-frame clones only, with some absent. The repertoire has some 160,000 clones, about 89% of them found once; the top ten carry 4.9%. The material sequenced was blood. The receptors shown here come from a man aged 25 to 45 in good health.

The chain couples TRBV9 to TRBJ2-1; a possible D gene is TRBD1 (6 bases). Germline V gene sequence: CDR1 SGDLS, CDR2 YYNGEE. There are 17 residues in the CDR3. V was cut by 4 bases and J by 2 bases, with 19 bases left in between. The CDR3 nucleotides read TGTGCCAGCAGCCCCCGCCCCGGGACAAGGACCTACAATGAGCAGTTCTTC. Translation: CASSPRPGTRTYNEQFF.

The rearrangement joins TRBV10-1 to TRBJ2-4, with 9 bases fitting TRBD1. After removal of 3 bases from V and 0 bases from J, the junction contained 9 bases not matched to a gene. Per germline, CDR1 WNHNN and CDR2 SYGVQD (reference sequence). The CDR3 runs to 18 residues. The CDR3 protein is CASSDHRGRTLAKNIQYF. In DNA form, the CDR3 reads TGCGCCAGCAGTGACCACAGGGGGCGAACGCTAGCCAAAAACATTCAGTACTTC.

This chain uses TRBV14 with TRBJ2-1; 8 bases align to TRBD2. This CDR3 spans 17 amino acids. Per the germline V gene, CDR1 is SGHDN and CDR2 is FVKESK. Losses at the gene ends were 1 base for V and 3 bases for J; bases not matched to a gene: 8. CDR3 coding DNA: TGTGCCAGCAGCCAAGTCCCGACTAGCGTACACTACAATGAGCAGTTCTTC. Protein: CASSQVPTSVHYNEQFF. The variable domain in full, completed from reference TRBV14 and TRBJ2-1, reads EAGVTQFPSHSVIEKGQTVTLRCDPISGHDNLYWYRRVMGKEIKFLLHFVKESKQDESGMPNNRFLAERTGGTYSTLKVQPAELEDSGVYFCASSQVPTSVHYNEQFFGPGTRLTVL.

The table lists this clone with a count of one. This chain joins TRBV11-2 and TRBJ2-7; D gene uncertain. V gave up 2 bases and J gave up 0 bases, with 11 bases separating them. The CDR3 sequence is 15 residues long. In germline, CDR1 is SGHAT, CDR2 FQNNGV. The CDR3 bases are TGTGCCAGCAGCTTAACGGGCCTAAGCTCCTACGAGCAGTACTTC. Residues: CASSLTGLSSYEQYF.

As regards this clone: Within the sample, other DNA sequences also encode this same CDR3. CDR3 DNA: TGTGCCAGCAGCTTAGGGACAACAGATACGCAGTATTTT. Translated: CASSLGTTDTQYF. The rearrangement joins TRBV7-2 to TRBJ2-3, with D perhaps matching TRBD1 (5 bases). V lost 1 base and J 3 bases, leaving 5 bases between the germline ends. CDR1 is SGHTA and CDR2 is FQGNSA in the germline V gene. This CDR3 is built from 13 residues.

The chain is built from TRBV6-2 or TRBV6-3 and TRBJ2-7, with D unresolved. Looked up from germline, CDR1 is MNHEY and CDR2 is SVGEGT. This CDR3 region has 13 residues. V was trimmed by 1 base and J by 5 bases, leaving 9 bases between them. CDR3 DNA: TGTGCCAGCAGTTACTGGGTCAGCCACGAGCAGTACTTC. Protein product: CASSYWVSHEQYF.

The chain is built from TRBV10-3 and TRBJ1-6; D might be TRBD1 (6 bases). Trimming took 4 bases from V and 6 from J, leaving 10 bases between them. The CDR3 loop spans 14 amino acids. The V gene's germline CDR1 is ENHRY and CDR2 SYGVKD. The CDR3 sequence is CAISGTAINSPLHF. For the CDR3, the DNA is TGTGCCATCAGTGGGACAGCAATTAATTCACCCCTCCACTTT.

A few counts support this clone. The chain is built from TRBV20-1 and TRBJ2-1; tentative D call: TRBD2 (6 bases). The V end was cut by 3 bases, the J end by 7 bases, with 16 bases between. The CDR3 contains 14 residues. Germline CDR1 is DFQATT and CDR2 is SNEGSKA (reference sequence). This chain's CDR3 is CSASVGDGGNEQFF. The CDR3 coding sequence is TGCAGTGCTAGTGTAGGGGACGGAGGGAATGAGCAGTTCTTC.

The J gene is TRBJ2-7, the V gene TRBV7-2, with D unclear. The V gene's germline CDR1 is SGHTA and CDR2 FQGNSA. This CDR3 has 12 residues. The ends were cut back, 5 bases at V and 6 bases at J, with 11 bases in the middle. The CDR3, as DNA: TGTGCCAGCAGCCCCTCCCTGGGCGAGCAGTACTTC. Its protein product is CASSPSLGEQYF.

The rearrangement joins TRBV7-8 to TRBJ1-5; D not resolved. CDR1 and CDR2 from the germline V gene are SGHVS and FQNEAQ. The CDR3 runs 15 residues. Between the trimmed V and J ends, which lost 5 bases and 2 bases, there was a span of 13 bases. The CDR3 spells CASSPGPVGNQPQHF. Here the CDR3 DNA reads TGTGCCAGCAGCCCTGGACCAGTGGGCAATCAGCCCCAGCATTTT. Using reference TRBV7-8 and TRBJ1-5 for the parts outside the CDR3, the full variable domain is GAGVSQSPRYKVAKRGQDVALRCDPISGHVSLFWYQQALGQGPEFLTYFQNEAQLDKSGLPSDRFFAERPEGSVSTLKIQRTQQEDSAVYLCASSPGPVGNQPQHFGDGTRLSIL.

A single count supports this clone. V gene TRBV4-3 combines with J gene TRBJ1-2; D is uncertain. In germline, CDR1 is LGHNA, CDR2 YSLEER. The CDR3 loop spans 13 amino acids. Trimming left V 2 bases short and J 7 bases short, with 11 bases between. In DNA form, the CDR3 reads TGCGCCAGCAGCCAAAACAGAGGATTTGGCTACACCTTC. Residues: CASSQNRGFGYTF.

There are a few counts of this clone. The V and J genes are TRBV9 and TRBJ1-5, with D maybe TRBD1 (6 bases). The CDR3 is made up of 14 amino acids. Germline CDR1 SGDLS, CDR2 YYNGEE. Trimming removed 0 bases from V and 8 bases from J, with 12 bases in between. CDR3 residues: CASSVGGGREPQHF. The CDR3 nucleotides are TGTGCCAGCAGCGTAGGGGGGGGCCGGGAGCCCCAGCATTTT. Using reference TRBV9 and TRBJ1-5 for the parts outside the CDR3, the full variable domain is DSGVTQTPKHLITATGQRVTLRCSPRSGDLSVYWYQQSLDQGLQFLIQYYNGEERAKGNILERFSAQQFPDLHSELNLSSLELGDSALYFCASSVGGGREPQHFGDGTRLSIL.

This chain joins TRBV27 and TRBJ2-7, with D perhaps assigned TRBD1 or TRBD2 (5 bases each). The germline V and J ends were trimmed by 4 bases and 0 bases, with 22 bases remaining between them. CDR1 MNHEY and CDR2 SMNVEV come from the germline V gene (reference sequence). CDR3 length: 18 amino acids. The CDR3 spells CASSSPMRDGPSSYEQYF. The CDR3 bases are TGTGCCAGCAGTTCCCCTATGAGGGACGGACCAAGCTCCTACGAGCAGTACTTC.

V is TRBV9 and J is TRBJ2-5; tentatively, D is TRBD1 (5 bases). V gave up 2 bases and J gave up 3 bases, with 8 bases separating them. The CDR3 loop spans 13 amino acids. Germline loops: CDR1 SGDLS, CDR2 YYNGEE. The CDR3 loop reads CASSVGQEETQYF. For the CDR3, the DNA is TGTGCCAGCAGCGTGGGGCAGGAAGAGACCCAGTACTTC.

This sequence joins TRBV3-1 (or the pseudogene TRBV3-2) and TRBJ2-1; D uncertain. The germline V gene has CDR1 LGHDT and CDR2 YNNKEL (reference sequence). This CDR3 has 17 residues. Trimming cost V 0 bases and J 0 bases, with 12 bases left between them. The CDR3 region is CASSQDPRRSSYNEQFF. CDR3 nucleotides: TGTGCCAGCAGCCAAGATCCACGGAGAAGCTCCTACAATGAGCAGTTCTTC.

On this clone: The junction shows a germline mismatch at one end, possibly a read error. V gene TRBV7-7 combines with J gene TRBJ2-7; D tentatively fits TRBD1 or TRBD2 (5 bases each). The CDR3 contains 14 residues. CDR1 and CDR2 from the germline V gene are SSHAT and FNYEAQ (reference sequence). The CDR3 sequence: CASSPGPSALKQYF. The CDR3, as DNA: TGTGCTAGCAGTCCGGGACCCAGCGCACTCAAGCAGTACTTC.

This clone is a singleton in its sample. The chain couples TRBV19 to TRBJ1-1; D remains unclear. Deletions cut 5 bases from V and 5 bases from J, with 12 bases between. The CDR3 runs 13 residues. Germline V gene data show CDR1 as LNHDA and CDR2 as SQIVND (reference sequence). The chain's CDR3 is CASSWQAGTEAFF. Written as DNA, the CDR3 is TGTGCCAGTAGTTGGCAGGCGGGAACTGAAGCTTTCTTT.

This chain joins TRBV5-1 and TRBJ2-3; 9 bases are a match to TRBD2. After removal of 3 bases from V and 1 base from J, the junction contained 6 bases not matched to a gene. This CDR3 is 16 amino acids long. Germline V gene lookup returns CDR1 SGHRS and CDR2 YFSETQ. Here the CDR3 reads CASSSSSGTRTDTQYF. CDR3 in DNA: TGCGCCAGCAGCTCGTCTAGCGGGACCCGCACAGATACGCAGTATTTT.

This clone came up a few times. The CDR3 DNA sequence: TGTGCCAGCAGCGTAGACTCTGGGGCCAACGTCCTGACTTTC. Translated: CASSVDSGANVLTF. This sequence joins TRBV9 and TRBJ2-6; D unclear. V was pared by 0 bases and J by 0 bases, with 1 base between. This CDR3 is 14 amino acids long. CDR1 is SGDLS, CDR2 YYNGEE, per germline.

The chain couples TRBV6-2 or TRBV6-3 to TRBJ2-5; TRBD2 might be the D (6 bases). Germline V gene sequence: CDR1 MNHEY, CDR2 SVGEGT. This CDR3 has 13 residues. Trimming removed 5 bases from V and 5 bases from J, with 12 bases in between. This chain's CDR3 is CASSASLAETQYF. DNA of the CDR3: TGTGCCAGCAGTGCAAGCCTAGCGGAGACCCAGTACTTC.

The chain recombines TRBV6-2 or TRBV6-3 with TRBJ2-7, with D possibly TRBD2 on 5 matching bases. This CDR3 spans 15 amino acids. The germline gives CDR1 MNHEY, CDR2 SVGEGT. Trimming stripped 2 bases from V and 2 bases from J, with 13 bases between. CDR3 DNA: TGTGCCAGCAGTTACGGCGCGGGTGCAACCTACGAGCAGTACTTC. This codes for CASSYGAGATYEQYF.

Only one count was recorded for this clone. The V gene is TRBV6-2 or TRBV6-3, the J gene TRBJ1-2; the D is unclear. Germline V gene data show CDR1 as MNHEY and CDR2 as SVGEGT. This CDR3 has 13 amino acids. The V and J ends lost 0 bases and 3 bases respectively, with 5 bases between them. The CDR3 DNA reads as TGTGCCAGCAGTTACTCGAGGGACTATGGCTACACCTTC. It specifies CASSYSRDYGYTF.

The CDR3: CASSLGANEKLFF. The CDR3 nucleotides are TGCGCCAGCAGCTTGGGAGCTAATGAAAAACTGTTTTTT. The V gene is TRBV5-1, the J gene TRBJ1-4, with D hard to call. The CDR3 has 13 residues. Trimming shortened V by 0 bases and J by 3 bases, and 3 bases separated the two germline ends. Germline V gives CDR1 SGHRS, CDR2 YFSETQ.

V is TRBV7-9 and J is TRBJ2-3; D may be TRBD1 (6 bases). Trimming removed 0 bases from V and 1 base from J, with 11 bases in between. The CDR3 runs to 16 residues. Germline assignment: CDR1 SEHNR and CDR2 FQNEAQ (reference sequence). CDR3 DNA: TGTGCCAGCAGCTTAGCCCCAGGGGTAGGCACAGATACGCAGTATTTT. Amino acid sequence: CASSLAPGVGTDTQYF.

This chain links TRBV24-1 with TRBJ1-6; 7 bases are a match to TRBD1. The trim removed 4 bases at V and 5 bases at J, leaving 16 bases unmatched. The CDR3 contains 19 residues. Germline V gene lookup returns CDR1 KGHDR and CDR2 SFDVKD. The CDR3 coding sequence is TGTGCCACCAGTGACCCCGACCCAGTGGACAGGATTAATAATTCACCCCTCCACTTT. This gives the protein CATSDPDPVDRINNSPLHF.

Notes on this clone: Different DNA sequences within this sample yield the same CDR3. V and J are TRBV12-3 or TRBV12-4 and TRBJ2-1; D gene uncertain. The CDR3 runs 12 residues. Trimming shortened V by 3 bases and J by 7 bases, and 7 bases separated the two germline ends. The CDR3 nucleotides are TGTGCCAGCAGTTTGATCCCTAATGAGCAGTTCTTC. The encoded protein is CASSLIPNEQFF.